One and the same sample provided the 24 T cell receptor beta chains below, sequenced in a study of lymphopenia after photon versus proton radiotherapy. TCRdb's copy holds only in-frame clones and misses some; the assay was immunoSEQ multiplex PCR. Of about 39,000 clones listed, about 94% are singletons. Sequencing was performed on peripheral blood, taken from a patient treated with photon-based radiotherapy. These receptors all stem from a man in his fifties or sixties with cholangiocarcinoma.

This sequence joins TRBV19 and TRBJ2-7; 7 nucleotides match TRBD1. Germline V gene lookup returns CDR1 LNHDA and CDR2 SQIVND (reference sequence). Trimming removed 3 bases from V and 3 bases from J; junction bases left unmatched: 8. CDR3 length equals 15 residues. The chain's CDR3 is CASSMGRGQIYEQYF. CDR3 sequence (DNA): TGTGCCAGTAGTATGGGTAGGGGGCAGATCTACGAGCAGTACTTC.

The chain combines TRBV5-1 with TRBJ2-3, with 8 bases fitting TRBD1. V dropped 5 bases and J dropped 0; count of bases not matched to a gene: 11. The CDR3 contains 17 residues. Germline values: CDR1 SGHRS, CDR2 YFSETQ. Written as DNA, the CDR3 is TGCGCCAGCAGTGGACAGGGAGTGAGGATTAGCACAGATACGCAGTATTTT. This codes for CASSGQGVRISTDTQYF.

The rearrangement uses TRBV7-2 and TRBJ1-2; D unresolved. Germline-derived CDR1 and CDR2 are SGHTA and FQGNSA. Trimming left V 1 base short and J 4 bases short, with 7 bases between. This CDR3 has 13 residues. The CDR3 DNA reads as TGTGCCAGCAGCTTAGGAAGGACCTATGGCTACACCTTC. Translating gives CASSLGRTYGYTF.

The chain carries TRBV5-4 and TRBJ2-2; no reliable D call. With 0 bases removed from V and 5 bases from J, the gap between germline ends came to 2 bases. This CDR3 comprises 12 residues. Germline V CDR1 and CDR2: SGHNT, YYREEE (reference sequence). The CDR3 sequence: CASSLETGELFF. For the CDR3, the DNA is TGTGCCAGCAGCTTGGAAACCGGGGAGCTGTTTTTT.

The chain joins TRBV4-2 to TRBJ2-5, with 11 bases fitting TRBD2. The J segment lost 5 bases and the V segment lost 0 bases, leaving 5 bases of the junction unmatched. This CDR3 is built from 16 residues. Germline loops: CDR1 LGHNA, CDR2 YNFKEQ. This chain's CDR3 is CASSQERSSGGETQYF. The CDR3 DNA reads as TGTGCCAGCAGCCAAGAGCGGTCTAGCGGGGGGGAGACCCAGTACTTC.

The DNA for the CDR3 is TGTGCCACCAGCAGGGACATAGGGGGTGGCTACAATGAGCAGTTCTTC. Translating gives CATSRDIGGGYNEQFF. The V and J genes are TRBV15 and TRBJ2-1; D is perhaps TRBD1 (6 bases). The germline V and J ends were trimmed by 3 bases and 3 bases, with 15 bases remaining between them. The CDR3 covers 16 residues. Germline V gene sequence: CDR1 LNHNV, CDR2 YYDKDF (reference sequence).

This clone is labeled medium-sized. This chain's CDR3 is CASSVEDRSYEQYF. The CDR3, as DNA: TGTGCCAGCAGTGTCGAGGACAGGTCCTACGAGCAGTACTTC. This chain joins TRBV2 and TRBJ2-7; 7 bases are a match to TRBD1. V lost 4 bases, J lost 1 base, and 4 bases stayed unmatched. CDR3 size: 14 residues. CDR1 SNHLY and CDR2 FYNNEI come from the germline V gene.

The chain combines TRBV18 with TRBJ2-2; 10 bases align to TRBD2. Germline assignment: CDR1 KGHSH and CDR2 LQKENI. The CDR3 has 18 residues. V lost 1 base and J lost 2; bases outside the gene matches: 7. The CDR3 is CASSPLRTSGVNTGELFF. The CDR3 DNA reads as TGTGCCAGCTCACCACTCCGGACTAGCGGAGTTAACACCGGGGAGCTGTTTTTT. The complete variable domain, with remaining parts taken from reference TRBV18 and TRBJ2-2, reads NAGVMQNPRHLVRRRGQEARLRCSPMKGHSHVYWYRQLPEEGLKFMVYLQKENIIDESGMPKERFSAEFPKEGPSILRIQQVVRGDSAAYFCASSPLRTSGVNTGELFFGEGSRLTVL.

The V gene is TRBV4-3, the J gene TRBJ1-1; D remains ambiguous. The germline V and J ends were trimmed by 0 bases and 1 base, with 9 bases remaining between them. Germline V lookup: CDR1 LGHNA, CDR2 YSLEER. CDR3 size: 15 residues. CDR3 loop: CASSQDHTANTEAFF. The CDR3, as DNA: TGCGCCAGCAGCCAAGATCATACAGCGAACACTGAAGCTTTCTTT.

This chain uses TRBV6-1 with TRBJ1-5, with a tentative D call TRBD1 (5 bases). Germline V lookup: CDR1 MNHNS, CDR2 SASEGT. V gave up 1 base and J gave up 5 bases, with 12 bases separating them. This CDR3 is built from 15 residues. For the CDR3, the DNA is TGTGCCAGCAGTGAAGTAGGGGCTAAGGATCAGCCCCAGCATTTT. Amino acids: CASSEVGAKDQPQHF.

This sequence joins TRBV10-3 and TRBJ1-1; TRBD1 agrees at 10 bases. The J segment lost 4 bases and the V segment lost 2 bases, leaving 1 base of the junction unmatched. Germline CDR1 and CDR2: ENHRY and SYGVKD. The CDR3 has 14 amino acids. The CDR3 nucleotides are TGTGCCATCAGTGAGGGGGACAGGGGCACTGAAGCTTTCTTT. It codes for CAISEGDRGTEAFF.

The CDR3 bases are TGTGCCAGCATAGGCAGGCCCTACAATGAGCAGTTCTTC. The encoded protein is CASIGRPYNEQFF. This chain links TRBV5-4 with TRBJ2-1; D uncertain. Per germline, CDR1 SGHNT and CDR2 YYREEE (reference sequence). This CDR3 has 13 residues. Trimming pared 6 bases from V and 2 bases from J, leaving 9 bases between.

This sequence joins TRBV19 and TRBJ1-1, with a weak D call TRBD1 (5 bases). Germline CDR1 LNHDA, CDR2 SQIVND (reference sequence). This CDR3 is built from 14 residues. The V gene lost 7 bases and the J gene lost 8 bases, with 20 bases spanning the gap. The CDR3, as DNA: TGTGCCAGTAAACCCGGGACTCACCCTGGAGAAGCTTTCTTT. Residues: CASKPGTHPGEAFF.

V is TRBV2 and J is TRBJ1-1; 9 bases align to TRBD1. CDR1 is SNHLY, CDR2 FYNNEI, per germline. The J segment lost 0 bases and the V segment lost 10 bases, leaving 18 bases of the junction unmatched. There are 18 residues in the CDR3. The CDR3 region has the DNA TGTGCCACCTTAATACCGGGACAGGGATTTAGAATGAACACTGAAGCTTTCTTT. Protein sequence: CATLIPGQGFRMNTEAFF. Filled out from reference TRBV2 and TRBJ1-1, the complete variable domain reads EPEVTQTPSHQVTQMGQEVILRCVPISNHLYFYWYRQILGQKVEFLVSFYNNEISEKSEIFDDQFSVERPDGSNFTLKIRSTKLEDSAMYFCATLIPGQGFRMNTEAFFGQGTRLTVV.

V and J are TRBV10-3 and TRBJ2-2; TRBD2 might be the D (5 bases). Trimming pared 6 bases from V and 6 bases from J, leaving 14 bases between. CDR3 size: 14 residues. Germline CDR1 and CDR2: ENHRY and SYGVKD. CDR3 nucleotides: TGTGCCATCAGAGGAACTGACGGGGCCGGGGAGCTGTTTTTT. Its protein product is CAIRGTDGAGELFF.

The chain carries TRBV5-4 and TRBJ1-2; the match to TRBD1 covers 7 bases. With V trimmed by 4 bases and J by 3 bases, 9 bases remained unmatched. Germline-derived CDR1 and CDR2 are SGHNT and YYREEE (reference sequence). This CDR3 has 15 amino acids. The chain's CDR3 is CASSQAGTADYGYTF. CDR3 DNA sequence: TGTGCCAGCAGCCAAGCCGGGACAGCCGACTATGGCTACACCTTC. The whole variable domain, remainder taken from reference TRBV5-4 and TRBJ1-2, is ETGVTQSPTHLIKTRGQQVTLRCSSQSGHNTVSWYQQALGQGPQFIFQYYREEENGRGNFPPRFSGLQFPNYSSELNVNALELDDSALYLCASSQAGTADYGYTFGSGTRLTVV.

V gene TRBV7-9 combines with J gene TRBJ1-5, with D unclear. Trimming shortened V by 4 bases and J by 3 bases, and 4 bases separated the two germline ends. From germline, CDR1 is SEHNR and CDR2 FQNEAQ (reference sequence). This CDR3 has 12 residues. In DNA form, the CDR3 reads TGTGCCAGCAGCTCAGACAATCAGCCCCAGCATTTT. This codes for CASSSDNQPQHF. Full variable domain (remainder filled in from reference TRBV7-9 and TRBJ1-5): DTGVSQNPRHKITKRGQNVTFRCDPISEHNRLYWYRQTLGQGPEFLTYFQNEAQLEKSRLLSDRFSAERPKGSFSTLEIQRTEQGDSAMYLCASSSDNQPQHFGDGTRLSIL.

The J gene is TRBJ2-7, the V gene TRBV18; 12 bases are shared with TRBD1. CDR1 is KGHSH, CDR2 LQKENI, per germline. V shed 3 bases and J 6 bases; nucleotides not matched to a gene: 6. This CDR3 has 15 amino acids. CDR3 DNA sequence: TGTGCCAGCTCACCTTACCGGGACAGGGGGCGCGAGCAGTACTTC. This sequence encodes CASSPYRDRGREQYF.

The CDR3 DNA reads TGTGCCAGCAGCAAGTCCGGACACCTGAACACTGAAGCTTTCTTT. It translates to CASSKSGHLNTEAFF. The J gene is TRBJ1-1, the V gene TRBV21-1; the DNA was not used to check the table's D call, TRBD1. TRBV21-1 is termed a pseudogene. The CDR3 sequence is 15 residues long.

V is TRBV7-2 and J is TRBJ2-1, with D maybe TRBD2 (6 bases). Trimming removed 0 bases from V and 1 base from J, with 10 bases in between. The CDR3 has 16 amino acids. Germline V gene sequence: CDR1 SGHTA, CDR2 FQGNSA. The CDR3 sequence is CASSLARTISYNEQFF. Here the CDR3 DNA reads TGTGCCAGCAGCTTAGCTCGGACTATTTCCTACAATGAGCAGTTCTTC.

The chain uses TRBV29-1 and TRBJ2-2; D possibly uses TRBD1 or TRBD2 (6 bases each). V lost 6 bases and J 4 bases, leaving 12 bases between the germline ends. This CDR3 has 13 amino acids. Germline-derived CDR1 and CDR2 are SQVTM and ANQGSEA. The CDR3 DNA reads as TGCAGCGTCAACGAGGGGGGCACCGGGGAGCTGTTTTTT. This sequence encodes CSVNEGGTGELFF.

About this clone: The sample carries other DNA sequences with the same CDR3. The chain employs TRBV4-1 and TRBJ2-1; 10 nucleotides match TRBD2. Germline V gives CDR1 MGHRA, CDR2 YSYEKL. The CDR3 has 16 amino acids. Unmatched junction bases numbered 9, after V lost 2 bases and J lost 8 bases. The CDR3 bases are TGCGCCAGCAGCCAATCTCGGGCTAGCGGGAGACATGAGCAGTTCTTC. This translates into CASSQSRASGRHEQFF.

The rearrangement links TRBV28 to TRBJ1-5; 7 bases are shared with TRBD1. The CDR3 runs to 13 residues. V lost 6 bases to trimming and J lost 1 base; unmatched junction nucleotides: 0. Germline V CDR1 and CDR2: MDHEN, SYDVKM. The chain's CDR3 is CASRQGSNQPQHF. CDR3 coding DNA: TGTGCCAGCAGACAGGGGAGCAATCAGCCCCAGCATTTT.

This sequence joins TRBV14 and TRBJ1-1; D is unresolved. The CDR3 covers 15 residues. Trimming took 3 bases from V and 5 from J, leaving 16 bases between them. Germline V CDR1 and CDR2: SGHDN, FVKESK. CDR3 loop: CASSQRLGRDTEAFF. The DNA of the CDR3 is TGTGCCAGCAGCCAGCGGTTGGGGAGGGATACTGAAGCTTTCTTT.